This is a list of T cell receptor beta chains from one sample in a study of OX40 agonist ivuxolimab in advanced cancers. The method was immunoSEQ multiplex PCR; TCRdb's version includes in-frame clones alone and lacks a portion of them. The sample yields approximately 77,000 clones, around nine tenths seen once. The sequences come from CD4+ or CD8+ T cells sorted from blood, collected in a trial of the OX40 agonist ivuxolimab. The receptors stem from an adult with an advanced solid tumor such as melanoma, head and neck, liver or kidney cancer. CDR3s include the opening cysteine and the closing phenylalanine or tryptophan. The D gene is left open where the match is weak. Clone size appears in some rows only: once, few, many, or a class for an expanded clone.

clone size | D gene | V gene | CDR3 protein
. | . | TRBV7-7 | CASSPDAEQFF
. | TRBD2 | TRBV28 | CASSFGLAGGPDTQYF
. | . | TRBV28 | CASSLQNTEAFF
once | TRBD2 | TRBV18 | CASSPPEREVPDTQYF
once | TRBD2 | TRBV7-3 | CASSLRLAGEQFF
. | . | TRBV5-8 | CASSDDIISNQPQHF
. | . | TRBV28 | CASSSYQGPGSNQPQHF
few | TRBD1 | TRBV6-5 | CASSYDGQGNQPQHF
. | . | TRBV5-1 | CASSTFRFYEQYF
once | . | TRBV29-1 | CSVEPPAPTTGANVLTF
few | TRBD2 | TRBV4-1 | CASSLAGGPDTQYF
. | TRBD1 | TRBV30 | CAWSRDRGDEKLFF
. | TRBD1 | TRBV7-3 | CASSLYGTGNTEAFF
. | . | TRBV7-8 | CASSPRLLPNEKLFF
. | TRBD1 | TRBV5-6 | CASSLRQGIYYEQYF
. | . | TRBV19 | CASSIGGSDEKLFF
. | TRBD2 | TRBV28 | CASSPWTSGSETQYF
. | . | TRBV4-2 | CASSQVGDPYNEQFF
once | TRBD1 | TRBV6-1 | CASRGTDPQPQHF
. | . | TRBV23-1 | CASSQSGSNREKGGRDYQPQHF
. | . | TRBV11-3 | CASSFQGVRETQYF
. | TRBD2 | TRBV5-1 | CASSQTSGASYEQYF
. | . | TRBV4-2 | CASSPTSTGRPLLEQYF
. | . | TRBV4-1 | CASSQDRGGETQYF
. | . | TRBV5-1 | CASSPDGHENTEAFF
. | TRBD1 | TRBV30 | CAWSSRQGLQETQYF
. | TRBD2 | TRBV28 | CASIPPGLAGPYEQYF
. | . | TRBV9 | CASSATDSNQPQHF
. | . | TRBV12-5 | CASGTAGRDTQYF
. | . | TRBV7-9 | CASSWVGGRGEKLFF
. | TRBD1 | TRBV7-2 | CASSKGQMNTEAFF
. | . | TRBV28 | CASSLTYTGTSTPPQYF
. | . | TRBV7-6 | CASTLEAGANVLTF
. | . | TRBV18 | CASSPPGGQNQPQHF
. | TRBD2 | TRBV18 | CASSLPGTSGIYEQYF
. | . | TRBV11-3 | CASSPDGQMGEAFF
. | TRBD2 | TRBV4-3 | CASSPLAGDVETQYF
. | . | TRBV7-8 | CASSLAGRVQYF
. | TRBD2 | TRBV5-1 | CASRAGGAADTQYF